Sequencing of this TCR beta chain was carried out in a study of T cell responses to AZD1222 COVID-19 vaccine. Study at large: The study pooled second doses at about 4 or about 12 weeks.

Study observations and caveats: Seropositive AZD1222 recipients at baseline numbered only five to seven. Vaccine-associated CD4 TCRs spanned spike, dominant at 160-218 and 743-854.

Libraries were prepared by immunoSEQ multiplex PCR; TCRdb keeps only in-frame clonotypes and omits some of them. The sample lists some 99,000 clones; about 91% were seen once. This clone was counted once. The antigen remains undetermined. The CDR3 totals 16 residues. CDR1 MNHEY and CDR2 SVGEGT come from the germline V gene. Unmatched junction bases numbered 6, after V lost 1 base and J lost 6 bases. The material sequenced was peripheral blood, taken on day 0 of AZD1222 vaccination. This sequence joins TRBV6-2 or TRBV6-3 and TRBJ2-1, with TRBD2 matching 10 bases. The TCR was taken from an adult in good health. The DNA of the CDR3 is TGTGCCAGCAGTTACTGGGGGACTAGCGAGTTCAATGAGCAGTTCTTC. Protein product: CASSYWGTSEFNEQFF.